What follows are 27 T cell receptor beta chains derived from one specimen sequenced in a study of shared clonotypes between healthy human individuals. Some clones are missing from TCRdb's copy, which holds only in-frame ones; the method was immunoSEQ multiplex PCR. The sample holds about 1.4 million clones, more than 95% seen once. Sequencing was performed on naive CD4+ T cells sorted from blood. Subset here: CD45RA+ positively selected. The receptor set was obtained from a man aged 25-45 years in good health.

This chain connects TRBV27 to TRBJ1-1; D remains unclear. Germline CDR1 is MNHEY and CDR2 is SMNVEV (reference sequence). The V end lost 5 bases, the J end lost 3 bases, and 19 bases lay between the germline ends. The CDR3 consists of 16 residues. The chain's CDR3 is CASSPPPTRTHTEAFF. In DNA form, the CDR3 reads TGTGCCAGCAGTCCGCCCCCCACGAGGACCCACACTGAAGCTTTCTTT.

About this clone itself: Other DNA sequences from this sample encode an identical CDR3 as well. The V gene is TRBV19, the J gene TRBJ2-7; no reliable D call. Deletions cut 3 bases from V and 3 bases from J, with 3 bases between. Germline V gives CDR1 LNHDA, CDR2 SQIVND (reference sequence). The CDR3 extends over 11 amino acids. DNA of the CDR3: TGTGCCAGTAGTATGGGCTACGAGCAGTACTTC. Translation: CASSMGYEQYF.

The chain carries TRBV7-2 and TRBJ2-7; 7 bases fit TRBD2. Looked up from germline, CDR1 is SGHTA and CDR2 is FQGNSA. The CDR3 extends over 15 amino acids. The trim removed 1 base at V and 3 bases at J, leaving 6 bases unmatched. The CDR3 spells CASSLGLPGGYEQYF. The CDR3, as DNA: TGTGCCAGCAGCTTAGGTCTTCCGGGGGGCTACGAGCAGTACTTC.

The genes are TRBV7-9 and TRBJ1-1; perhaps TRBD1 as D (5 bases). V dropped 5 bases and J dropped 1 base, with 5 bases sitting between them. Germline values: CDR1 SEHNR, CDR2 FQNEAQ (reference sequence). The CDR3 spans 12 residues. The CDR3 sequence: CASSQGNTEAFF. The CDR3 coding sequence is TGTGCCAGCAGCCAGGGGAACACTGAAGCTTTCTTT.

The V gene is TRBV5-8, the J gene TRBJ2-1; the D gene is possibly TRBD2 (6 bases). The V and J ends lost 0 bases and 4 bases respectively, with 14 bases between them. CDR3 length equals 16 residues. The germline V gene encodes CDR1 SGHTS and CDR2 YDEGEE. CDR3: CASSLGDGGAYNEQFF. In nucleotides, the CDR3 is TGTGCCAGCAGCTTGGGAGATGGCGGGGCTTACAATGAGCAGTTCTTC.

About this clone itself: This sample also contains other DNA sequences that code for the same CDR3. This rearrangement joins TRBV9 to TRBJ2-1, with 8 bases fitting TRBD2. V lost 2 bases and J lost 1; bases outside the gene matches: 5. Germline V gene sequence: CDR1 SGDLS, CDR2 YYNGEE. CDR3 length: 16 residues. CDR3: CASSVALAGSYNEQFF. Written as DNA, the CDR3 is TGTGCCAGCAGCGTCGCCCTAGCGGGTTCCTACAATGAGCAGTTCTTC.

The chain employs TRBV15 and TRBJ2-4, with 8 bases fitting TRBD1. Germline-derived CDR1 and CDR2 are LNHNV and YYDKDF (reference sequence). V lost 1 base, J lost 6 bases, and 5 bases stayed unmatched. The CDR3 is 15 residues long. CDR3 region: CATSRVMTGVNIQYF. For the CDR3, the DNA is TGTGCCACCAGCAGAGTAATGACAGGGGTAAACATTCAGTACTTC.

The rearrangement uses TRBV7-8 and TRBJ1-5; 7 bases fit TRBD1. V lost 5 bases and J lost 0; bases outside the gene matches: 7. Germline lookup yields CDR1 SGHVS and CDR2 FQNEAQ. There are 16 residues in the CDR3. The CDR3 loop reads CASSETGQISNQPQHF. The DNA of the CDR3 is TGTGCCAGCAGCGAAACGGGACAGATTAGCAATCAGCCCCAGCATTTT.

The CDR3 DNA sequence: TGTGCCAGCAGCTTGGATGGGGGCGGAATTAGCAATCAGCCCCAGCATTTT. Translated: CASSLDGGGISNQPQHF. The V gene is TRBV5-5, the J gene TRBJ1-5, with a possible D match to TRBD1 (6 bases). The germline V and J ends were trimmed by 0 bases and 0 bases, with 13 bases remaining between them. Germline lookup yields CDR1 SGHKS and CDR2 YYEKEE (reference sequence). This CDR3 comprises 17 residues.

This clone was observed once. The V and J genes are TRBV7-2 and TRBJ1-5, with 7 positions matching TRBD1. Germline values: CDR1 SGHTA, CDR2 FQGNSA. V shed 1 base and J 4 bases; nucleotides not matched to a gene: 10. This CDR3 region has 17 residues. The CDR3 reads CASSLVGWDSKNQPQHF. In DNA, the CDR3 is TGTGCCAGCAGCTTAGTAGGTTGGGACAGCAAGAATCAGCCCCAGCATTTT.

The chain uses TRBV28 and TRBJ2-1, with a possible D match to TRBD2 (5 bases). V was pared by 2 bases and J by 5 bases, with 19 bases between. This CDR3 contains 17 residues. Per the germline V gene, CDR1 is MDHEN and CDR2 is SYDVKM. CDR3 residues: CASSLDLGLPNNNEQFF. Written as DNA, the CDR3 is TGTGCCAGCAGTTTAGACCTCGGACTCCCAAACAACAATGAGCAGTTCTTC. Using reference TRBV28 and TRBJ2-1 for the parts outside the CDR3, the full variable domain is DVKVTQSSRYLVKRTGEKVFLECVQDMDHENMFWYRQDPGLGLRLIYFSYDVKMKEKGDIPEGYSVSREKKERFSLILESASTNQTSMYLCASSLDLGLPNNNEQFFGPGTRLTVL.

Points on this clone: A junction end diverges from the germline sequence, so it may reflect a read error. The rearrangement joins TRBV12-5 to TRBJ1-2, with 8 bases lining up with TRBD1. Looked up from germline, CDR1 is LGHNT and CDR2 is FRNRAP. The CDR3 is made up of 16 amino acids. CDR3 nucleotide sequence: TGTGCTAGTGGGTTGGCTGGCAGGGGGCGCAGCTATGGCTACACCTTC. It is translated as CASGLAGRGRSYGYTF.

The chain has TRBV5-6 and TRBJ2-1; the match to TRBD2 covers 11 bases. V lost 1 base and J lost 7; bases outside the gene matches: 7. Germline-derived CDR1 and CDR2 are SGHDT and YYEEEE. The CDR3 covers 16 residues. The CDR3 DNA is TGTGCCAGCAGCTTGTACGGACTAGCGGGTACAAATGAGCAGTTCTTC. It codes for CASSLYGLAGTNEQFF.

V gene TRBV2 combines with J gene TRBJ2-5; D unclear. This CDR3 has 11 residues. V dropped 3 bases and J dropped 7 bases, with 6 bases sitting between them. CDR1 is SNHLY, CDR2 FYNNEI, per germline. The DNA for the CDR3 is TGTGCCAGCAGTGACGGCGGGACCCAGTACTTC. Amino acid sequence: CASSDGGTQYF.

The chain uses TRBV14 and TRBJ2-4; the match to TRBD1 covers 8 bases. Looked up from germline, CDR1 is SGHDN and CDR2 is FVKESK. The CDR3 covers 14 residues. V was pared by 3 bases and J by 4 bases, with 2 bases of the junction left unmatched. The CDR3 here is CASSQDRVKNIQYF. The CDR3 DNA follows: TGTGCCAGCAGCCAGGACAGGGTTAAAAACATTCAGTACTTC.

This clone was counted a single time. The chain combines TRBV6-5 with TRBJ2-3; 7 bases match TRBD2. Germline lookup yields CDR1 MNHEY and CDR2 SVGAGI. The CDR3 spans 13 residues. The trim removed 6 bases at V and 7 bases at J, leaving 7 bases unmatched. CDR3 protein: CASSGGSSNTQYF. The CDR3 DNA reads TGTGCCAGCAGCGGCGGGAGTTCGAATACGCAGTATTTT.

Details on this clone: Other DNA sequences within the sample encode an identical CDR3. This sequence joins TRBV5-6 and TRBJ2-1; 8 bases map to TRBD2. The CDR3 contains 15 residues. Germline trimming cut 0 bases from V and 2 bases from J; bases unmatched to any gene: 1. Germline V gives CDR1 SGHDT, CDR2 YYEEEE. CDR3 sequence reads: CASSLGGRPYNEQFF. The CDR3 coding sequence is TGTGCCAGCAGCTTGGGCGGGAGGCCCTACAATGAGCAGTTCTTC. The full variable domain, rest sourced from reference TRBV5-6 and TRBJ2-1, is DAGVTQSPTHLIKTRGQQVTLRCSPKSGHDTVSWYQQALGQGPQFIFQYYEEEERQRGNFPDRFSGHQFPNYSSELNVNALLLGDSALYLCASSLGGRPYNEQFFGPGTRLTVL.

This rearrangement joins TRBV9 to TRBJ2-2; D call uncertain. The germline V and J ends were trimmed by 0 bases and 4 bases, with 10 bases remaining between them. The CDR3 contains 15 residues. Germline loops: CDR1 SGDLS, CDR2 YYNGEE. CDR3 DNA sequence: TGTGCCAGCAGCGTAGGACCTTGGGGCACCGGGGAGCTGTTTTTT. It specifies CASSVGPWGTGELFF.

The V and J genes are TRBV7-9 and TRBJ2-4, with TRBD1 matching over 11 bases. The CDR3 is made up of 16 amino acids. V lost 6 bases and J lost 6; bases outside the gene matches: 10. From germline, CDR1 is SEHNR and CDR2 FQNEAQ (reference sequence). For the CDR3, the DNA is TGTGCCAGCAGTTCACCCGGGACAGGGGGAGGAAACATTCAGTACTTC. Residues: CASSSPGTGGGNIQYF.

The chain links TRBV11-2 to TRBJ2-2; 7 bases are shared with TRBD2. After removal of 2 bases from V and 6 bases from J, the junction contained 3 bases not matched to a gene. The germline V gene encodes CDR1 SGHAT and CDR2 FQNNGV. The CDR3 runs 14 residues. This CDR3 is CASSLRLAPGELFF. The CDR3 DNA reads TGTGCCAGCAGCTTAAGACTAGCTCCCGGGGAGCTGTTTTTT.

As concerns this clone: Other DNA sequences in the sample encode the same CDR3. This chain joins TRBV7-9 and TRBJ1-3, with D maybe TRBD1 (5 bases). Germline loops: CDR1 SEHNR, CDR2 FQNEAQ (reference sequence). The CDR3 loop spans 15 amino acids. V lost 3 bases and J lost 3, with 12 bases in between. CDR3 bases: TGTGCCAGCAGCTTGCAAGCCGGGGGTGGAAACACCATATATTTT. It codes for CASSLQAGGGNTIYF.

The J gene is TRBJ1-3, the V gene TRBV6-6, with 7 bases fitting TRBD1. The CDR3 loop spans 15 amino acids. CDR1 and CDR2 (germline): MNHNY, SVGAGI (reference sequence). Trimming removed 6 bases from V and 4 bases from J; junction bases left unmatched: 9. CDR3 bases: TGTGCCAGCAGGGCGACAGGGTTAATGGGAAACACCATATATTTT. This gives the protein CASRATGLMGNTIYF.

This clone was recorded only once. The V and J genes are TRBV2 and TRBJ2-7; TRBD1 might be the D (6 bases). Trimming took off 6 bases at V and 12 bases at J, with 15 bases between the two ends. The CDR3 contains 11 residues. The V gene's germline CDR1 is SNHLY and CDR2 FYNNEI. CDR3 coding DNA: TGTGCCAGCAGGGTTACAGGGTTGCGGTACTTC. It yields the protein CASRVTGLRYF.

This clone was observed a single time. CDR3 sequence (DNA): TGTGCCAGCAGCTCCCCACTAGCGGGACTTAGCTCCTACAATGAGCAGTTCTTC. Translated: CASSSPLAGLSSYNEQFF. The chain employs TRBV5-4 and TRBJ2-1; TRBD2 aligns across 10 bases. The germline V gene encodes CDR1 SGHNT and CDR2 YYREEE (reference sequence). V dropped 3 bases and J dropped 0; count of bases not matched to a gene: 9. This CDR3 comprises 18 residues.

The rearrangement links TRBV5-1 to TRBJ2-5; D may be TRBD1 (6 bases). The germline gives CDR1 SGHRS, CDR2 YFSETQ. Deletions cut 4 bases from V and 4 bases from J, with 14 bases between. The CDR3 consists of 14 residues. In DNA, the CDR3 is TGCGCCAGCAGCCACCGGACAGAGATAGAGACCCAGTACTTC. As protein: CASSHRTEIETQYF. The entire variable domain, with the rest obtained from reference TRBV5-1 and TRBJ2-5, is as follows: KAGVTQTPRYLIKTRGQQVTLSCSPISGHRSVSWYQQTPGQGLQFLFEYFSETQRNKGNFPGRFSGRQFSNSRSEMNVSTLELGDSALYLCASSHRTEIETQYFGPGTRLLVL.

Here the CDR3 DNA reads TGTGCCAGCAGCGACGGGACGCGAGCTAACTATGGCTACACCTTC. It translates to CASSDGTRANYGYTF. The V and J genes are TRBV5-8 and TRBJ1-2, with D possibly matching TRBD1 (5 bases). CDR3 length: 15 amino acids. Per germline, CDR1 SGHTS and CDR2 YDEGEE. The germline V and J ends were trimmed by 4 bases and 0 bases, with 13 bases remaining between them.

The J gene is TRBJ2-7, the V gene TRBV30; 9 nucleotides match TRBD2. The CDR3 spans 14 residues. Germline values: CDR1 GTSNPN, CDR2 SVGIG (reference sequence). J was trimmed by 5 bases and V by 0 bases; bases with no gene match: 5. The CDR3 DNA sequence: TGTGCCTGGAGTGTCGGACTAGCGAGCAACGAGCAGTACTTC. It codes for CAWSVGLASNEQYF.